Detailed here is one TCR beta chain. In the original processing: Reference gene primer amplification gave nucleated cell count estimates. Produced via immunoSEQ multiplex PCR; TCRdb's table is partial and in-frame only. The V and J calls and clone size were taken over from that table, and D and trimming were inferred from the DNA. The sample shows some 240,000 clones, about 81% of them seen only once. Seattle's enrolled individuals joined amid active infection and were then monitored longitudinally. Germline CDR1 MDHEN, CDR2 SYDVKM. The CDR3 runs 17 residues. J lost 0 bases, V lost 4 bases, and 7 bases had no gene match. This sample is part of a study of blood T cell repertoires in COVID-19. Study summary: COVID-19 samples from acute and convalescent phases originated in the United States, Italy and Spain. T cells, B-cell-depleted T cells, or PBMCs provided the cDNA or gDNA that served as material.

The J gene is TRBJ1-2, the V gene TRBV28; 11 positions match TRBD1. Sequenced material: peripheral blood. The clonotype comes from a woman in her 70s with COVID-19, enrolled during active disease. CDR3 region: CASSSQGQGVSNYGYTF. CDR3 in DNA: TGTGCCAGCAGTTCCCAGGGACAGGGGGTTTCTAACTATGGCTACACCTTC.